The 19 T cell receptor beta chains below come from one sample, sequenced in a study of T-cell reconstitution after alpha-beta-depleted transplantation in children. TCRbeta library construction was performed incorporating unique molecular identifiers. TCRdb passed the PCR reads through MiXCR, listing each CDR3 protein once. The sample lists a few hundred thousand distinct CDR3 sequences; 10% were seen once. This sample comprised PBMCs from the stem cell graft donor, obtained from the stem cell graft. The receptor source for this set is a human donor who donated a stem cell graft to a child with acute lymphoblastic leukemia.

This clonotype was recorded a few times. The chain couples TRBV9 to TRBJ2-1; 7 bases line up with TRBD2. This CDR3 comprises 15 residues. Germline trimming cut 0 bases from V and 4 bases from J; bases unmatched to any gene: 4. Germline V gene sequence: CDR1 SGDLS, CDR2 YYNGEE. For the CDR3, the DNA is TGTGCCAGCAGCGTAGAGGCTAGCGGATACAATGAGCAGTTCTTC. The encoded protein is CASSVEASGYNEQFF.

This clonotype was seen only a few times. The V and J genes are TRBV6-2 or TRBV6-3 and TRBJ1-5, with 7 bases identical to TRBD1. CDR1 and CDR2 from the germline V gene are MNHEY and SVGEGT. CDR3 length: 14 residues. The V gene end was trimmed by 4 bases and the J gene end by 7 bases; junction bases not matched to a gene: 7. CDR3 sequence reads: CASSFRGHEQPQHF. CDR3 DNA: TGTGCCAGCAGTTTTAGGGGGCACGAGCAGCCCCAGCATTTT.

The J gene is TRBJ2-7, the V gene TRBV7-2; a possible D gene is TRBD2 (7 bases). Germline V CDR1 and CDR2: SGHTA, FQGNSA. Trimming shortened V by 7 bases and J by 4 bases, and 17 bases separated the two germline ends. This CDR3 has 14 residues. The CDR3 sequence is CASTLGGDAYEQYF. In DNA, the CDR3 is TGTGCCAGCACCCTAGGGGGGGATGCTTACGAGCAGTACTTC.

This clonotype has at least ten counts. The V gene is TRBV29-1, the J gene TRBJ1-5, with D uncertain. V was pared by 6 bases and J by 6 bases, with 12 bases between. CDR3 length: 12 residues. Germline V CDR1 and CDR2: SQVTM, ANQGSEA. CDR3 in amino acids: CSVAEGTQPQHF. CDR3 DNA sequence: TGCAGCGTAGCGGAGGGAACTCAGCCCCAGCATTTT.

This clonotype was counted many times. The chain combines TRBV7-9 with TRBJ2-7; tentatively, D is TRBD1 (6 bases). The CDR3 is 16 residues long. V lost 1 base and J lost 0, with 13 bases in between. The germline V gene encodes CDR1 SEHNR and CDR2 FQNEAQ (reference sequence). This chain's CDR3 is CASSLEETGNSYEQYF. The DNA of the CDR3 is TGTGCCAGCAGCTTAGAAGAAACAGGGAACTCCTACGAGCAGTACTTC.

In this sample, this clonotype turned up a few times. In nucleotides, the CDR3 is TGTGCCAGCAGCTCCGGGACAGCCCATAGCAATCAGCCCCAGCATTTT. It translates to CASSSGTAHSNQPQHF. The V call is TRBV7-2, the J call TRBJ1-5; the match to TRBD1 covers 7 bases. CDR3 length: 16 residues. The V gene end was trimmed by 4 bases and the J gene end by 0 bases; junction bases not matched to a gene: 6. In germline, CDR1 is SGHTA, CDR2 FQGNSA.

The sample holds a few counts of this clonotype. The V and J genes are TRBV29-1 and TRBJ1-2, with 8 bases that match TRBD1. CDR1 SQVTM and CDR2 ANQGSEA come from the germline V gene. This CDR3 is 13 amino acids long. V lost 3 bases to trimming and J lost 6 bases; unmatched junction nucleotides: 6. CDR3 sequence (DNA): TGCAGCGTTGACGACAGGGGCTACCATGGCTACACCTTC. Protein product: CSVDDRGYHGYTF.

The CDR3, as DNA: TGCAGTGCTAGAGACTTCCGGGCTCCGTACCAAGAGACCCAGTACTTC. Its translation: CSARDFRAPYQETQYF. The chain links TRBV20-1 to TRBJ2-5; D is unresolved. V was shortened by 0 bases and J by 0 bases, with 14 bases between the two germline ends. The germline V gene has CDR1 DFQATT and CDR2 SNEGSKA (reference sequence). This CDR3 has 16 residues.

This clonotype was recorded a few times. The chain joins TRBV10-3 to TRBJ2-7; D is possibly TRBD2 (6 bases). The CDR3 contains 14 residues. V was cut by 5 bases and J by 4 bases, with 15 bases left in between. CDR1 and CDR2 from the germline V gene are ENHRY and SYGVKD. For the CDR3, the DNA is TGTGCCATCAGTTTGCCTAGCGATACGTACGAGCAGTACTTC. Amino acid sequence: CAISLPSDTYEQYF.

This clonotype was counted only a few times. This rearrangement joins TRBV29-1 to TRBJ1-2; the match to TRBD1 covers 10 bases. From germline, CDR1 is SQVTM and CDR2 ANQGSEA. This CDR3 is built from 15 residues. After removal of 6 bases from V and 6 bases from J, the junction contained 13 bases not matched to a gene. CDR3 loop: CSVGSRDRGFHGYTF. The CDR3 DNA is TGCAGCGTCGGCTCTAGGGACAGGGGTTTTCATGGCTACACCTTC.

Only a few counts were recorded for this clonotype. V is TRBV5-1 and J is TRBJ2-7, with D possibly TRBD1 on 6 matching bases. Trimming took off 4 bases at V and 0 bases at J, with 23 bases between the two ends. This CDR3 has 18 amino acids. Per the germline V gene, CDR1 is SGHRS and CDR2 is YFSETQ. The DNA for the CDR3 is TGCGCCAGCAGCCTTTTCCCGCACGGCAGGGGCACCTCCTACGAGCAGTACTTC. Protein product: CASSLFPHGRGTSYEQYF. The full variable domain, rest sourced from reference TRBV5-1 and TRBJ2-7, is KAGVTQTPRYLIKTRGQQVTLSCSPISGHRSVSWYQQTPGQGLQFLFEYFSETQRNKGNFPGRFSGRQFSNSRSEMNVSTLELGDSALYLCASSLFPHGRGTSYEQYFGPGTRLTVT.

The J gene is TRBJ1-1, the V gene TRBV7-2; 8 nucleotides align to TRBD1. Germline CDR1 reads SGHTA; CDR2 reads FQGNSA. The CDR3 is 15 amino acids. V dropped 4 bases and J dropped 1; count of bases not matched to a gene: 5. CDR3 amino acids: CASSSGGQANTEAFF. The CDR3, as DNA: TGTGCCAGCAGCTCAGGGGGACAGGCGAACACTGAAGCTTTCTTT. Full variable domain (missing parts from reference TRBV7-2 and TRBJ1-1): GAGVSQSPSNKVTEKGKDVELRCDPISGHTALYWYRQSLGQGLEFLIYFQGNSAPDKSGLPSDRFSAERTGGSVSTLTIQRTQQEDSAVYLCASSSGGQANTEAFFGQGTRLTVV.

V usage is TRBV29-1 and J usage is TRBJ2-2; D call uncertain. The length of the CDR3 is 12 residues. With 4 bases removed from V and 6 bases from J, the gap between germline ends came to 9 bases. Germline lookup yields CDR1 SQVTM and CDR2 ANQGSEA. The CDR3 here is CSVGVVPGELFF. In DNA form, the CDR3 reads TGCAGCGTTGGGGTGGTACCCGGGGAGCTGTTTTTT.

The V call is TRBV5-1, the J call TRBJ2-7; D might be TRBD1 or TRBD2, each matching 6 bases. Germline assignment: CDR1 SGHRS and CDR2 YFSETQ. The CDR3 totals 16 residues. Trimming left V 2 bases short and J 7 bases short, with 22 bases between. The CDR3 region is CASSFSTPGQGREQYF. The CDR3 nucleotides read TGCGCCAGCAGCTTCTCAACCCCTGGTCAGGGGAGGGAGCAGTACTTC. The whole variable domain, remainder taken from reference TRBV5-1 and TRBJ2-7, is KAGVTQTPRYLIKTRGQQVTLSCSPISGHRSVSWYQQTPGQGLQFLFEYFSETQRNKGNFPGRFSGRQFSNSRSEMNVSTLELGDSALYLCASSFSTPGQGREQYFGPGTRLTVT.

The chain joins TRBV25-1 to TRBJ2-3, with D tentatively TRBD2 (6 bases). Germline V gene sequence: CDR1 MGHDK, CDR2 SYGVNS. Deletions cut 1 base from V and 0 bases from J, with 11 bases between. This CDR3 is built from 16 residues. The CDR3 DNA follows: TGTGCCAGCAGTGAATTCGGCGGGGTGAGCACAGATACGCAGTATTTT. As protein: CASSEFGGVSTDTQYF.

The gene calls are TRBV6-5 and TRBJ2-7; a possible D gene is TRBD2 (5 bases). The ends were cut back, 4 bases at V and 3 bases at J, with 16 bases in the middle. This CDR3 comprises 15 residues. Germline CDR1 MNHEY, CDR2 SVGAGI. CDR3 nucleotides: TGTGCCAGCAGTTCCGCACAACTAGTAAGCTACGAGCAGTACTTC. It is translated as CASSSAQLVSYEQYF.

This clonotype was found a few times. The chain has TRBV6-1 and TRBJ2-3, with 11 bases identical to TRBD1. Germline CDR1 MNHNS, CDR2 SASEGT. V shed 5 bases, J shed 4 bases, and the junction held 5 bases outside the gene matches. This CDR3 spans 15 amino acids. The CDR3 sequence is CASSPGTGGPDTQYF. CDR3 bases: TGTGCCAGCAGTCCCGGGACAGGGGGGCCAGATACGCAGTATTTT.

This sequence joins TRBV3-1 and TRBJ2-7; maybe TRBD2 (6 bases). CDR1 and CDR2 from the germline V gene are LGHDT and YNNKEL (reference sequence). This CDR3 comprises 13 residues. Trimming stripped 5 bases from V and 6 bases from J, with 14 bases between. CDR3 region: CASSDYGGSEQYF. In nucleotides, the CDR3 is TGTGCCAGCAGCGACTATGGAGGGTCCGAGCAGTACTTC.

This clonotype was detected many times. The chain employs TRBV7-9 and TRBJ2-6, with D possibly being TRBD1 (5 bases). This CDR3 contains 17 residues. Per germline, CDR1 SEHNR and CDR2 FQNEAQ (reference sequence). Trimming removed 6 bases at V and 0 bases at J, with 15 bases between. CDR3 protein: CASSQQGPLSGANVLTF. DNA of the CDR3: TGTGCCAGCAGTCAGCAGGGTCCCCTCTCTGGGGCCAACGTCCTGACTTTC.